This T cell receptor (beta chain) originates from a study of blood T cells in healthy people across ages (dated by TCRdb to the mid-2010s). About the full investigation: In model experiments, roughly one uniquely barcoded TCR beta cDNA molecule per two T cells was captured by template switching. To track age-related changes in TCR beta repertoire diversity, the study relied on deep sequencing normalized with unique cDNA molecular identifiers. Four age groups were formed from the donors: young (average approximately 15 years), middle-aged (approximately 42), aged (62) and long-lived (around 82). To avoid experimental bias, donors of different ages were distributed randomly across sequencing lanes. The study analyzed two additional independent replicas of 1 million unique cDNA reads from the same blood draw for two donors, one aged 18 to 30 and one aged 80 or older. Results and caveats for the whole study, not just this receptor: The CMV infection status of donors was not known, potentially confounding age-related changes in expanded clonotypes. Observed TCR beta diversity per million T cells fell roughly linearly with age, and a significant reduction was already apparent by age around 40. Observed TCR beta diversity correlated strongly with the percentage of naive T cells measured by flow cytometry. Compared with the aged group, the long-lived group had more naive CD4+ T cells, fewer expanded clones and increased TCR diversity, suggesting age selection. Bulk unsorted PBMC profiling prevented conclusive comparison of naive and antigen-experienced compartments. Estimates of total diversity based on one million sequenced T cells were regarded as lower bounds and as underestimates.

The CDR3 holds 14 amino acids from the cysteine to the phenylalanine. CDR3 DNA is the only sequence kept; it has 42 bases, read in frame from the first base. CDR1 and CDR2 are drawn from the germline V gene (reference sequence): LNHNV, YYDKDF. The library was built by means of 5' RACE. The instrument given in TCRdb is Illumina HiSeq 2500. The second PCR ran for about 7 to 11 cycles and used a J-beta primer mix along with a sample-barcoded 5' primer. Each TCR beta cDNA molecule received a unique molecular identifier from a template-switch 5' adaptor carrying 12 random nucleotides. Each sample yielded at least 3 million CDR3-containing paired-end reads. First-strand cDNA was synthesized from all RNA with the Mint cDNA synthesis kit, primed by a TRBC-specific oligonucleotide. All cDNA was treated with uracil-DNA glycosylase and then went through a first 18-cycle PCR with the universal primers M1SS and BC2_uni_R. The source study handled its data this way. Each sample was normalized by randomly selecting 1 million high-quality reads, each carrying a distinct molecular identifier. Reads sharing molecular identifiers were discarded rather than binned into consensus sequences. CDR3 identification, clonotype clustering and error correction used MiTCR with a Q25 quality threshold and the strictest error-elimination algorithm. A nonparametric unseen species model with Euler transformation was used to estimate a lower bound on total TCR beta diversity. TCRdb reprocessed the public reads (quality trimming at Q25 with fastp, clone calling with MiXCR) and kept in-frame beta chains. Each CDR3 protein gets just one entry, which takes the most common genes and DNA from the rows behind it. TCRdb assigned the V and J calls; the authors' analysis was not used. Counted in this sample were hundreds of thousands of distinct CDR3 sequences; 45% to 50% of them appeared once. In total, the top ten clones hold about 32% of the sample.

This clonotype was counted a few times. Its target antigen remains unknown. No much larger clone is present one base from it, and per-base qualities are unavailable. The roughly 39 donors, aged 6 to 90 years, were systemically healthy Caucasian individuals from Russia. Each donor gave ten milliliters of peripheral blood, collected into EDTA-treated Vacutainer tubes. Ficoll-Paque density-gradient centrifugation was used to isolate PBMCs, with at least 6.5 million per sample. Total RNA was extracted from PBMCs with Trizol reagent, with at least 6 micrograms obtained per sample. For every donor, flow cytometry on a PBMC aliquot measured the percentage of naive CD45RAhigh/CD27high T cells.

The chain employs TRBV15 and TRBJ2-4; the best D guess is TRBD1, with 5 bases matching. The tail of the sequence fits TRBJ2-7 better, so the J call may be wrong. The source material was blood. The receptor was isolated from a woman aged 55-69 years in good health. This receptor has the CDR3 CATSRDQGNYEQYF. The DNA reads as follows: TGTGCCACCAGCAGAGATCAGGGAAACTACGAGCAGTACTTC.